The present entry profiles one TCR beta chain with its context. Its antigen is not identified. TCRdb keeps only in-frame clones here, not all; method: immunoSEQ multiplex PCR. In the table there are almost 75,000 clones, about 82% of which are singletons. V dropped 2 bases and J dropped 5; count of bases not matched to a gene: 9. Germline CDR1 and CDR2: SGHNT and YYREEE (reference sequence). The CDR3 loop spans 16 amino acids. This entry belongs to a study of cytomegalovirus exposure and HLA in healthy donors. Looking at the study overall: The roughly 130 validation repertoires used the same platform as the roughly 670 first-cohort repertoires (as reported by a later analysis).

General study results and limits: 164 TCR beta chains were listed as cytomegalovirus-associated.

The gene calls are TRBV5-4 and TRBJ1-1; 10 bases line up with TRBD1. This clonotype originated in a man younger than 45 in good health and CMV-seronegative. Sequencing was performed on PBMCs. CDR3 region: CASSFDPRDRGTEAFF. For the CDR3, the DNA is TGTGCCAGCAGCTTCGACCCCCGGGACAGGGGAACTGAAGCTTTCTTT.